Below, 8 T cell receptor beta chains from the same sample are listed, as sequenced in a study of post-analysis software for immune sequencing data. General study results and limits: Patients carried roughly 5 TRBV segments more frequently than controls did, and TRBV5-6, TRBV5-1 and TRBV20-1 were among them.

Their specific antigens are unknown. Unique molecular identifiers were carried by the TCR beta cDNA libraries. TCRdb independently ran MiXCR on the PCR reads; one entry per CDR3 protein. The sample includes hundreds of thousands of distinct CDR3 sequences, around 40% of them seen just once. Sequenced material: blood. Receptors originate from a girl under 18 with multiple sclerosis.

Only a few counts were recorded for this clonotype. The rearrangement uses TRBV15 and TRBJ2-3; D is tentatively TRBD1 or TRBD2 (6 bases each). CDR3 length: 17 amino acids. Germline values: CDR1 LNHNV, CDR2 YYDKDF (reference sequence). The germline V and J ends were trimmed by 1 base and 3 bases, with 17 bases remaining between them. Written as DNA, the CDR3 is TGTGCCACCAGCAGAGGTACAGGCCTAGGGGGGACAGATACGCAGTATTTT. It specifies CATSRGTGLGGTDTQYF.

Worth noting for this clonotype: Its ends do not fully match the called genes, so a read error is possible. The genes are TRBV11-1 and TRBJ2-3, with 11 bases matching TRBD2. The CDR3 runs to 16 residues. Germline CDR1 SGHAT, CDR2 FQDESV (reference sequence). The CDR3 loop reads CVSSGGFSGRADTQYF. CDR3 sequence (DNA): TGTGTCAGCAGCGGTGGGTTTAGCGGGAGGGCAGATACGCAGTATTTT.

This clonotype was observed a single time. CDR3 amino acids: CSAAAGARQTQYF. The CDR3 region has the DNA TGCAGTGCTGCTGCGGGAGCCAGGCAGACCCAGTACTTC. The chain couples TRBV20-1 to TRBJ2-5; 7 bases align to TRBD2. Germline lookup yields CDR1 DFQATT and CDR2 SNEGSKA (reference sequence). There are 13 residues in the CDR3. J was trimmed by 6 bases and V by 5 bases; bases with no gene match: 9.

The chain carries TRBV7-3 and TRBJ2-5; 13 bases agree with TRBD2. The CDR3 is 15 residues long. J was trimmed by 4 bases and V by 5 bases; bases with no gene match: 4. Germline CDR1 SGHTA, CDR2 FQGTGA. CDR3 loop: CASSPGLAGLETQYF. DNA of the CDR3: TGTGCCAGCAGCCCGGGACTAGCGGGATTAGAGACCCAGTACTTC.

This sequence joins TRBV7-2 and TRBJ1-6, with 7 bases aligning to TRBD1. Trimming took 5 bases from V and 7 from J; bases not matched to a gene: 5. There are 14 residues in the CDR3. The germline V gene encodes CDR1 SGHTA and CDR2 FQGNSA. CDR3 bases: TGTGCCAGCAGCAGGGACAGCTGGAATTCACCCCTCCACTTT. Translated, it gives CASSRDSWNSPLHF.

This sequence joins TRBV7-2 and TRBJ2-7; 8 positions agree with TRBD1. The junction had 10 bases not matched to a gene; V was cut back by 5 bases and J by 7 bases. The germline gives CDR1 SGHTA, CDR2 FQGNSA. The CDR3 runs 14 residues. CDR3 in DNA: TGTGCCAGCAGCCCCAGGGGGCTTATGGGGGAGCAGTACTTC. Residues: CASSPRGLMGEQYF. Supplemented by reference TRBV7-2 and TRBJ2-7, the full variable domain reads GAGVSQSPSNKVTEKGKDVELRCDPISGHTALYWYRQSLGQGLEFLIYFQGNSAPDKSGLPSDRFSAERTGGSVSTLTIQRTQQEDSAVYLCASSPRGLMGEQYFGPGTRLTVT.

Written as DNA, the CDR3 is TGTGCCAGCAGCATCCTTCTCGCGGTCCTCTCCTACAATGAGCAGTTCTTC. As protein: CASSILLAVLSYNEQFF. The chain is built from TRBV7-9 and TRBJ2-1; D unresolved. Germline values: CDR1 SEHNR, CDR2 FQNEAQ (reference sequence). V lost 5 bases, J lost 0 bases, and 17 bases lay in between. The CDR3 totals 17 residues.

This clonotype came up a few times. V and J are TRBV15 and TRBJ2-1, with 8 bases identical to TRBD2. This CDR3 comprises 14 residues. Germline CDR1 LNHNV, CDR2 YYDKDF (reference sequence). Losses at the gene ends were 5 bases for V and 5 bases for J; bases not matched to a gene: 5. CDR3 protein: CATSRPGGNNEQFF. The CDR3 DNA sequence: TGTGCCACCAGCCGGCCGGGGGGGAACAATGAGCAGTTCTTC.